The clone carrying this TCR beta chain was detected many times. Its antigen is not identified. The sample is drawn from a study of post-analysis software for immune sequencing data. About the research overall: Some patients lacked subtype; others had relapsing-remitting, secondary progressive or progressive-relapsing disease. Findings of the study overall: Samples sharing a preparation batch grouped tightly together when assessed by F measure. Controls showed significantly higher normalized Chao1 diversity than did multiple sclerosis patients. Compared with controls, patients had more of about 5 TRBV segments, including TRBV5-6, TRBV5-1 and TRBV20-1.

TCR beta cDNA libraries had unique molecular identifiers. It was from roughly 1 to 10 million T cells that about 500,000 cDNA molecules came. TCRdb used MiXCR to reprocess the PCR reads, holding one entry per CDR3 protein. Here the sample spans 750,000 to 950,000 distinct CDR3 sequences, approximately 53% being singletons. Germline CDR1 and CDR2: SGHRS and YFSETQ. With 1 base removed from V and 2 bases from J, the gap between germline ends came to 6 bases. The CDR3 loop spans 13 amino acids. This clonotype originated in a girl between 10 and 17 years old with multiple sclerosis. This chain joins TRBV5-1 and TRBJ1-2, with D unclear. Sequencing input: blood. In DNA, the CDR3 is TGCGCCAGCAGCTTGAGTCAGAACTATGGCTACACCTTC. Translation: CASSLSQNYGYTF.